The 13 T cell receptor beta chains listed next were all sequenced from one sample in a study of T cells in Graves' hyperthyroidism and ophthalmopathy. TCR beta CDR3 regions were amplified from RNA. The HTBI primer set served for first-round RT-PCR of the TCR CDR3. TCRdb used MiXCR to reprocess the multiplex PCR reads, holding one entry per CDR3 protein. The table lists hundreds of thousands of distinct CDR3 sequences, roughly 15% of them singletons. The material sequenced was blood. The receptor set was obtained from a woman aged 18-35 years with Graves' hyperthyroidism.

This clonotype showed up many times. CDR3: CASSYLGTGSYNEQFF. DNA of the CDR3: TGTGCCAGCAGCTACCTTGGCACTGGCTCCTACAATGAGCAGTTCTTC. The rearrangement uses TRBV7-2 and TRBJ2-1; no clear D gene. The V end was cut by 4 bases, the J end by 0 bases, with 13 bases between. This CDR3 is 16 amino acids long. The germline gives CDR1 SGHTA, CDR2 FQGNSA.

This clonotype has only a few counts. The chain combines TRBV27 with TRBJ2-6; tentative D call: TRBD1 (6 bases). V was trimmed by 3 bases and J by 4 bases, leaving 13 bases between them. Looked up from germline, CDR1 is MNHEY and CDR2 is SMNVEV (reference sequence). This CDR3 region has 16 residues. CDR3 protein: CASSFRQTGGANVLTF. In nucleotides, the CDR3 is TGTGCCAGCAGTTTCCGACAGACAGGCGGGGCCAACGTCCTGACTTTC. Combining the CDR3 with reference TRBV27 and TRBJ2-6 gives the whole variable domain EAQVTQNPRYLITVTGKKLTVTCSQNMNHEYMSWYRQDPGLGLRQIYYSMNVEVTDKGDVPEGYKVSRKEKRNFPLILESPSPNQTSLYFCASSFRQTGGANVLTFGAGSRLTVL.

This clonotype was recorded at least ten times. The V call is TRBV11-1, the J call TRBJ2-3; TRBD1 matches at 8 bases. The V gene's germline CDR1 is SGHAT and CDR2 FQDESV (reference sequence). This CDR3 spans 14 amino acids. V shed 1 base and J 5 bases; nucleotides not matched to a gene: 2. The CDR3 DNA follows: TGTGCCAGCAGCTTAGGACAGGGGAGAGATACGCAGTATTTT. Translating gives CASSLGQGRDTQYF.

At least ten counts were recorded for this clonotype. The CDR3 loop reads CASSLEQGVYEQYF. CDR3 nucleotide sequence: TGCGCCAGCAGCTTGGAGCAGGGGGTCTACGAGCAGTACTTC. This sequence joins TRBV5-1 and TRBJ2-7; TRBD1 matches at 7 bases. The CDR3 extends over 14 amino acids. Per the germline V gene, CDR1 is SGHRS and CDR2 is YFSETQ. V dropped 0 bases and J dropped 3; count of bases not matched to a gene: 3.

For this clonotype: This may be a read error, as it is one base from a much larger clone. CDR3 coding DNA: TGTGCCAGCAGTCAACCGGGACAGGGTGAAGAACTGTTTTTT. This codes for CASSQPGQGEELFF. This chain links TRBV12-3 or TRBV12-4 with TRBJ1-4; 9 nucleotides line up with TRBD1. The CDR3 loop spans 14 amino acids.

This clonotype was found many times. CDR3 residues: CASNGQGGTGELFF. The CDR3 DNA sequence: TGTGCCAGCAATGGACAGGGGGGCACCGGGGAGCTGTTTTTT. This chain links TRBV2 with TRBJ2-2; 10 bases line up with TRBD1. Germline loops: CDR1 SNHLY, CDR2 FYNNEI. V shed 7 bases, J shed 4 bases, and the junction held 3 bases outside the gene matches. The CDR3 spans 14 residues.

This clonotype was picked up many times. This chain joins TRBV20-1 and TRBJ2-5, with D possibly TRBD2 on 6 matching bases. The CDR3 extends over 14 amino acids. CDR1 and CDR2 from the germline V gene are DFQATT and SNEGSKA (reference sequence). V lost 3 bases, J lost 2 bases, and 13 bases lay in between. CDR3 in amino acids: CSARRQRVQETQYF. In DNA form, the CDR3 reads TGCAGTGCTAGGCGCCAGCGGGTTCAAGAGACCCAGTACTTC.

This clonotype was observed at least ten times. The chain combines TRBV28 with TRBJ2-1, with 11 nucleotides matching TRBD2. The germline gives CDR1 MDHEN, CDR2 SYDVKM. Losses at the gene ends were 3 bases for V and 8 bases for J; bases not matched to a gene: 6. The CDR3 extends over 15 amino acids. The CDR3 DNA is TGTGCCAGCAGTTTCGGACTAGCGGGTTATGATGAGCAGTTCTTC. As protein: CASSFGLAGYDEQFF.

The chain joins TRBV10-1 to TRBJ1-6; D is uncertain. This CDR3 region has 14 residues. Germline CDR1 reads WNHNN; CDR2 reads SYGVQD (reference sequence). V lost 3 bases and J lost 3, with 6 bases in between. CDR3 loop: CASSEGSYNSPLHF. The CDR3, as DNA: TGCGCCAGCAGTGAAGGGAGCTATAATTCACCCCTCCACTTT.

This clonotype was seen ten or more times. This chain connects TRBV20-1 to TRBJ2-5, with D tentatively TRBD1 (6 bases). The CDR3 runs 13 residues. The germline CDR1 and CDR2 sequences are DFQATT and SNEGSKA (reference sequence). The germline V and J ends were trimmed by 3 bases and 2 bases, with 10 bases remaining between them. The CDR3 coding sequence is TGCAGTGCTAGCACAGGGTCGCAAGAGACCCAGTACTTC. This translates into CSASTGSQETQYF.

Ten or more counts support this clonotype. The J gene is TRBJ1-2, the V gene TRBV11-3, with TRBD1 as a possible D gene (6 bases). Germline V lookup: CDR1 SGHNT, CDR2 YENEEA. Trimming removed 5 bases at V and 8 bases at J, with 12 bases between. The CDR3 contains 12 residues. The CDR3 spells CASSPGATGYTF. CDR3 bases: TGTGCCAGCAGCCCGGGGGCTACAGGCTACACCTTC.

The CDR3 region is CASGNINTEAFF. The DNA for the CDR3 is TGTGCCAGCGGCAACATTAACACTGAAGCTTTCTTT. The chain recombines TRBV11-2 with TRBJ1-1, with D uncertain. Looked up from germline, CDR1 is SGHAT and CDR2 is FQNNGV. This CDR3 is 12 amino acids long. V dropped 8 bases and J dropped 2 bases, with 9 bases sitting between them.

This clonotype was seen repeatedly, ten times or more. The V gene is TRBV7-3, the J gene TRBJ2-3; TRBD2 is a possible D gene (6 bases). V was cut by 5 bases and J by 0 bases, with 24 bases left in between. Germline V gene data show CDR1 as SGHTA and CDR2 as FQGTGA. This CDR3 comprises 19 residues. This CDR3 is CASSPRNPAWAGSTDTQYF. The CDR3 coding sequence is TGTGCCAGCAGCCCGCGCAACCCGGCGTGGGCGGGAAGCACAGATACGCAGTATTTT.